This T cell receptor (beta chain) originates from a study of blood T cell repertoires in COVID-19. For the study at large: T cells, B-cell-depleted T cells, or PBMCs supplied cDNA or gDNA.

Germline lookup yields CDR1 WSHSY and CDR2 SAAADI. After removal of 6 bases from V and 3 bases from J, the junction contained 7 bases not matched to a gene. This CDR3 has 14 residues. Sequencing was performed with immunoSEQ multiplex PCR; in TCRdb, only in-frame clones are kept and a portion is missing. The data show roughly 170,000 clones, around 85% seen once. Sample: peripheral blood. This clonotype was sampled from a man aged 55-75 years who had recovered from COVID-19. The chain joins TRBV10-2 to TRBJ1-1; 7 bases are shared with TRBD1. The CDR3 coding sequence is TGCGCCAGCAGAGAAACAGGGGCAGACACTGAAGCTTTCTTT. Translating it yields CASRETGADTEAFF.